The clone carrying this T cell receptor (beta chain) was recorded at least ten times. Antigen specificity is unknown. RNA was extracted from bulk tissue without any cell sorting. Chemotherapy-naive patients with new lung cancer underwent thoracic surgery in China, August–late 2014. The data originate from a study of tumor and adjacent non-tumor tissue in lung cancer. Study at large: On average, productive TCRbeta reads reached roughly 4.2 million per sample.

The library came from three nested PCR rounds adapted from ARM-PCR protocols. TCRdb re-called the multiplex PCR reads through MiXCR, storing one row per CDR3 protein. Altogether around 200,000 distinct CDR3 sequences are present, 70% to 75% being singletons, with the ten largest covering about 23%. Study results and caveats: Normal lung showed higher cumulative top 100 clone frequency than tumor. TCR diversity was significantly greater in tumor than normal lung tissue.

This CDR3 is built from 14 residues. Germline assignment: CDR1 SGHAT and CDR2 FQDESV (reference sequence). V was trimmed by 3 bases and J by 1 base, leaving 9 bases between them. What was sequenced was lung tumor tissue. This TCR derives from a man between 60 and 70 years old with non-small cell lung cancer. J is TRBJ1-1 and V is TRBV11-1, with no clear D. DNA for the CDR3: TGTGCCAGCAGCTTGAGGCAGCGGAACACTGAAGCTTTCTTT. As protein: CASSLRQRNTEAFF.